Listed below are T cell receptor beta chains from one sample, sequenced in a study of blood T cell repertoires in COVID-19. Here immunoSEQ multiplex PCR was the method, and the copy in TCRdb shows in-frame clones only, minus some. The sample lists 150,000 or so clones; roughly 80% were seen once. Input material: peripheral blood. All receptors come from a woman aged 60 to 75 with acute or convalescent COVID-19. Each CDR3 is given with its conserved first and last residue. Fields, in order: V gene, J gene, clone size, D gene, CDR3 protein, CDR3 DNA. The D gene is left open where the match is weak. The size field is filled for only some rows; it gives once, few, many or a size class.

V gene: TRBV19
J gene: TRBJ2-3
clone size: few
D gene: TRBD1
CDR3 protein: CASRQGAQVDTQYF
CDR3 DNA: TGTGCCAGTAGACAGGGGGCGCAAGTAGATACGCAGTATTTT

V gene: TRBV28
J gene: TRBJ2-3
clone size: NA
D gene: TRBD2
CDR3 protein: CASSPYSGGASDTQYF
CDR3 DNA: TGTGCCAGCAGCCCTTATAGCGGGGGGGCATCAGATACGCAGTATTTT

V gene: TRBV6-5
J gene: TRBJ2-3
clone size: NA
D gene: TRBD2
CDR3 protein: CASSYTPRRAGEAQYF
CDR3 DNA: TGTGCCAGCAGTTACACCCCTCGACGAGCGGGGGAAGCGCAGTATTTT

V gene: TRBV6-5
J gene: TRBJ1-4
clone size: NA
D gene: TRBD1
CDR3 protein: CASRADRGREKLFF
CDR3 DNA: TGTGCCAGCAGGGCAGACAGGGGACGCGAAAAACTGTTTTTT

V gene: TRBV25-1
J gene: TRBJ1-6
clone size: once
D gene: TRBD1
CDR3 protein: CASSEDRKSSPLHF
CDR3 DNA: TGTGCCAGCAGTGAGGACAGGAAATCTTCCCCCCTCCACTTT

V gene: TRBV15
J gene: TRBJ2-1
clone size: NA
D gene: TRBD1
CDR3 protein: CATSANRGSYNEQFF
CDR3 DNA: TGTGCCACCAGCGCTAACAGGGGCTCCTACAATGAGCAGTTCTTC

V gene: TRBV19
J gene: TRBJ1-2
clone size: NA
D gene: TRBD1
CDR3 protein: CASSARTGNVDGYTF
CDR3 DNA: TGTGCCAGTAGTGCCAGGACAGGGAATGTCGATGGCTACACCTTC

V gene: TRBV6-5
J gene: TRBJ1-1
clone size: NA
D gene: NA
CDR3 protein: CASSREWDTEAFF
CDR3 DNA: TGTGCCAGCAGCCGGGAGTGGGACACTGAAGCTTTCTTT

V gene: TRBV6-4
J gene: TRBJ2-3
clone size: NA
D gene: TRBD1
CDR3 protein: CASGKTGLGADTQYF
CDR3 DNA: TGTGCCAGCGGAAAGACAGGGTTAGGCGCAGATACGCAGTATTTT

V gene: TRBV30
J gene: TRBJ2-7
clone size: NA
D gene: TRBD2
CDR3 protein: CAWSVGRAEQYF
CDR3 DNA: TGTGCCTGGAGTGTAGGGAGGGCCGAGCAGTACTTC

V gene: TRBV11-2
J gene: TRBJ1-2
clone size: NA
D gene: NA
CDR3 protein: CASTKGAVSDGYTF
CDR3 DNA: TGTGCCAGCACCAAAGGGGCAGTCAGCGATGGCTACACCTTC

V gene: TRBV6-2/TRBV6-3
J gene: TRBJ1-5
clone size: few
D gene: TRBD1
CDR3 protein: CASSYSTGDQPQHF
CDR3 DNA: TGTGCCAGCAGTTACTCGACAGGGGATCAGCCCCAGCATTTT

V gene: TRBV7-8
J gene: TRBJ2-7
clone size: NA
D gene: TRBD2
CDR3 protein: CASSLGPGGYEQYF
CDR3 DNA: TGTGCCAGCAGCTTGGGTCCGGGGGGATACGAGCAGTACTTC

V gene: TRBV14
J gene: TRBJ2-2
clone size: NA
D gene: TRBD2
CDR3 protein: CASSPGLAGNTGELFF
CDR3 DNA: TGTGCCAGCAGCCCGGGACTAGCGGGGAACACCGGGGAGCTGTTTTTT

V gene: TRBV28
J gene: TRBJ2-1
clone size: few
D gene: NA
CDR3 protein: CASGDWGRVNEQFF
CDR3 DNA: TGTGCCAGCGGGGATTGGGGCAGGGTCAATGAGCAGTTCTTC

V gene: TRBV11-1
J gene: TRBJ1-1
clone size: NA
D gene: TRBD1
CDR3 protein: CASSATDRGVAEAFF
CDR3 DNA: TGTGCCAGCAGCGCCACGGACAGGGGAGTGGCTGAAGCTTTCTTT

V gene: TRBV5-1
J gene: TRBJ1-1
clone size: NA
D gene: NA
CDR3 protein: CASTEPTEMNTEAFF
CDR3 DNA: TGCGCCAGCACCGAACCGACAGAGATGAACACTGAAGCTTTCTTT

V gene: TRBV29-1
J gene: TRBJ1-2
clone size: NA
D gene: NA
CDR3 protein: CSVEDLGGRVNYGYTF
CDR3 DNA: TGCAGCGTTGAAGATCTGGGAGGAAGGGTTAACTATGGCTACACCTTC

V gene: TRBV10-3
J gene: TRBJ1-6
clone size: NA
D gene: NA
CDR3 protein: CAISTGGSYNSPLHF
CDR3 DNA: TGTGCCATCAGTACGGGAGGTTCCTATAATTCACCCCTCCACTTT

V gene: TRBV7-3
J gene: TRBJ2-2
clone size: NA
D gene: NA
CDR3 protein: CASSAIPPRRGELFF
CDR3 DNA: TGTGCCAGCAGCGCGATCCCCCCTCGGAGAGGGGAGCTGTTTTTT

V gene: TRBV6-5
J gene: TRBJ1-2
clone size: NA
D gene: TRBD1
CDR3 protein: CASRVVGGAGYTF
CDR3 DNA: TGTGCCAGCAGGGTCGTAGGGGGCGCTGGCTACACCTTC

V gene: TRBV30
J gene: TRBJ1-4
clone size: once
D gene: NA
CDR3 protein: CAWSEGEKLFF
CDR3 DNA: TGTGCCTGGAGTGAGGGGGAAAAACTGTTTTTT

V gene: TRBV7-8
J gene: TRBJ2-3
clone size: NA
D gene: TRBD1
CDR3 protein: CASRSGRQGATDTQYF
CDR3 DNA: TGTGCCAGCAGGTCCGGTCGACAGGGGGCTACCGATACGCAGTATTTT

V gene: TRBV2
J gene: TRBJ1-2
clone size: NA
D gene: NA
CDR3 protein: CASSPSRGNYGYTF
CDR3 DNA: TGTGCCAGCAGCCCTAGTCGGGGGAACTATGGCTACACCTTC

V gene: TRBV6-5
J gene: TRBJ1-2
clone size: NA
D gene: NA
CDR3 protein: CASRPGEGGYTF
CDR3 DNA: TGTGCCAGCAGGCCGGGGGAAGGGGGCTACACCTTC

V gene: TRBV5-1
J gene: TRBJ1-1
clone size: once
D gene: NA
CDR3 protein: CASSLGATAFF
CDR3 DNA: TGCGCCAGCAGCTTGGGGGCTACGGCTTTCTTT

V gene: TRBV15
J gene: TRBJ1-2
clone size: NA
D gene: NA
CDR3 protein: CATSRENAGYGYTF
CDR3 DNA: TGTGCCACCAGCAGAGAAAATGCGGGATATGGCTACACCTTC

V gene: TRBV19
J gene: TRBJ1-2
clone size: NA
D gene: TRBD1
CDR3 protein: CASSIGSGQGAGGYTF
CDR3 DNA: TGTGCCAGTAGTATTGGGAGTGGACAGGGGGCAGGAGGCTACACCTTC

V gene: TRBV5-1
J gene: TRBJ2-1
clone size: once
D gene: TRBD2
CDR3 protein: CASSPQASGGYNEQFF
CDR3 DNA: TGCGCCAGCAGCCCCCAGGCTAGCGGGGGCTACAATGAGCAGTTCTTC

V gene: TRBV7-9
J gene: TRBJ1-3
clone size: NA
D gene: NA
CDR3 protein: CASSKGRGLSGNTIYF
CDR3 DNA: TGTGCCAGCAGCAAGGGACGGGGACTCTCTGGAAACACCATATATTTT

V gene: TRBV10-3
J gene: TRBJ1-2
clone size: NA
D gene: TRBD1
CDR3 protein: CAISEPAGTGSYYGYTF
CDR3 DNA: TGTGCCATCAGTGAGCCGGCCGGGACAGGGAGTTACTATGGCTACACCTTC

V gene: TRBV19
J gene: TRBJ2-7
clone size: NA
D gene: NA
CDR3 protein: CASSIVLGRAGEQYF
CDR3 DNA: TGTGCCAGTAGTATAGTGTTGGGGCGAGCAGGCGAGCAGTACTTC

V gene: TRBV6-5
J gene: TRBJ1-1
clone size: NA
D gene: TRBD1
CDR3 protein: CASSKTGTAAGAFF
CDR3 DNA: TGTGCCAGCAGTAAAACCGGGACAGCCGCTGGAGCTTTCTTT

V gene: TRBV19
J gene: TRBJ2-1
clone size: NA
D gene: TRBD2
CDR3 protein: CASSLGLAGRNEQFF
CDR3 DNA: TGTGCCAGTAGTCTCGGACTAGCGGGGAGGAATGAGCAGTTCTTC

V gene: TRBV2
J gene: TRBJ2-3
clone size: NA
D gene: NA
CDR3 protein: CASRQGPGTDTQYF
CDR3 DNA: TGTGCCAGCAGACAGGGTCCTGGCACAGATACGCAGTATTTT

V gene: TRBV19
J gene: TRBJ1-1
clone size: few
D gene: TRBD1
CDR3 protein: CASRDRGSNTEAFF
CDR3 DNA: TGTGCCAGTAGAGACAGGGGCTCGAACACTGAAGCTTTCTTT

V gene: TRBV30
J gene: TRBJ2-3
clone size: few
D gene: NA
CDR3 protein: CAWSVQTDTQYF
CDR3 DNA: TGTGCCTGGAGTGTACAAACAGATACGCAGTATTTT

V gene: TRBV28
J gene: TRBJ1-2
clone size: once
D gene: NA
CDR3 protein: CASGGALGPQANYGYTF
CDR3 DNA: TGTGCCAGCGGGGGGGCACTGGGACCGCAAGCTAACTATGGCTACACCTTC

V gene: TRBV6-5
J gene: TRBJ1-2
clone size: once
D gene: NA
CDR3 protein: CASSTTGNYGYTF
CDR3 DNA: TGTGCCAGCAGTACGACAGGAAACTATGGCTACACCTTC

V gene: TRBV6-6
J gene: TRBJ1-1
clone size: NA
D gene: NA
CDR3 protein: CASSYPQTEAFF
CDR3 DNA: TGTGCCAGCAGTTACCCTCAGACTGAAGCTTTCTTT

V gene: TRBV27
J gene: TRBJ2-2
clone size: NA
D gene: TRBD2
CDR3 protein: CASIGGGVAGELFF
CDR3 DNA: TGTGCCAGCATTGGCGGGGGGGTAGCCGGGGAGCTGTTTTTT

V gene: TRBV2
J gene: TRBJ2-3
clone size: NA
D gene: TRBD2
CDR3 protein: CASSRLAKTDTQYF
CDR3 DNA: TGTGCCAGCTCTCGACTAGCGAAAACAGATACGCAGTATTTT

V gene: TRBV5-1
J gene: TRBJ2-1
clone size: NA
D gene: NA
CDR3 protein: CASSLDGSSYNEQFF
CDR3 DNA: TGCGCCAGCAGCTTGGATGGGAGCTCCTACAATGAGCAGTTCTTC

V gene: TRBV5-1
J gene: TRBJ2-5
clone size: few
D gene: NA
CDR3 protein: CASSPQPAGGIGETQYF
CDR3 DNA: TGCGCCAGCAGCCCGCAACCCGCCGGCGGAATCGGGGAGACCCAGTACTTC

V gene: TRBV12-3/TRBV12-4
J gene: TRBJ1-2
clone size: NA
D gene: NA
CDR3 protein: CASSLMGQYETF
CDR3 DNA: TGTGCCAGCAGTTTAATGGGGCAGTACGAGACCTTC

V gene: TRBV5-1
J gene: TRBJ1-1
clone size: NA
D gene: NA
CDR3 protein: CASIASPGFTEAFF
CDR3 DNA: TGCGCCAGCATCGCGTCGCCAGGGTTCACTGAAGCTTTCTTT

V gene: TRBV18
J gene: TRBJ2-1
clone size: NA
D gene: NA
CDR3 protein: CASSPPGLPTSYNEQFF
CDR3 DNA: TGTGCCAGCTCACCGCCAGGGTTACCCACCTCCTACAATGAGCAGTTCTTC

V gene: TRBV5-5
J gene: TRBJ2-1
clone size: NA
D gene: TRBD1
CDR3 protein: CASSSGQAGEQFF
CDR3 DNA: TGTGCCAGCAGCTCGGGACAGGCAGGTGAGCAGTTCTTC

V gene: TRBV3-1/TRBV3-2
J gene: TRBJ1-1
clone size: NA
D gene: NA
CDR3 protein: CASSLIGSPEAFF
CDR3 DNA: TGTGCCAGCAGCCTGATAGGGAGTCCTGAAGCTTTCTTT

V gene: TRBV30
J gene: TRBJ1-5
clone size: NA
D gene: TRBD1
CDR3 protein: CAWSTNRGPRGQPQHF
CDR3 DNA: TGTGCCTGGAGTACCAACAGGGGGCCACGGGGACAGCCCCAGCATTTT

V gene: TRBV12-5
J gene: TRBJ2-5
clone size: NA
D gene: NA
CDR3 protein: CASGLFVEEIGETQYF
CDR3 DNA: TGTGCTAGTGGTTTGTTTGTGGAGGAGATTGGGGAGACCCAGTACTTC

V gene: TRBV18
J gene: TRBJ1-5
clone size: NA
D gene: NA
CDR3 protein: CASSRGGNNLNQPQHF
CDR3 DNA: TGTGCCAGCTCTCGGGGGGGAAACAATCTCAATCAGCCCCAGCATTTT

V gene: TRBV2
J gene: TRBJ1-5
clone size: few
D gene: TRBD1
CDR3 protein: CASSLDRGLNQPQHF
CDR3 DNA: TGTGCCAGCAGCCTCGACAGGGGGCTGAATCAGCCCCAGCATTTT

V gene: TRBV6-6
J gene: TRBJ1-2
clone size: NA
D gene: TRBD1
CDR3 protein: CASTLTGGNGYTF
CDR3 DNA: TGTGCCAGCACTTTGACAGGGGGCAATGGCTACACCTTC

V gene: TRBV19
J gene: TRBJ1-1
clone size: NA
D gene: NA
CDR3 protein: CASKGEAGAWTEAFF
CDR3 DNA: TGTGCCAGTAAGGGGGAAGCAGGTGCATGGACTGAAGCTTTCTTT

V gene: TRBV6-5
J gene: TRBJ1-4
clone size: NA
D gene: NA
CDR3 protein: CASSYSGGAGGEKLFF
CDR3 DNA: TGTGCCAGCAGTTACTCGGGAGGGGCGGGTGGTGAAAAACTGTTTTTT

V gene: TRBV19
J gene: TRBJ1-1
clone size: few
D gene: TRBD1
CDR3 protein: CANQQGIARAFF
CDR3 DNA: TGTGCCAACCAACAGGGGATCGCACGGGCTTTCTTT

V gene: TRBV7-2
J gene: TRBJ2-1
clone size: NA
D gene: NA
CDR3 protein: CASSLSRQGQFF
CDR3 DNA: TGTGCCAGCAGCTTATCTCGACAAGGGCAGTTCTTC

V gene: TRBV28
J gene: TRBJ1-2
clone size: NA
D gene: TRBD1
CDR3 protein: CASSGTGATAFYGYTF
CDR3 DNA: TGTGCCAGCAGCGGGACAGGCGCAACTGCATTTTATGGCTACACCTTC